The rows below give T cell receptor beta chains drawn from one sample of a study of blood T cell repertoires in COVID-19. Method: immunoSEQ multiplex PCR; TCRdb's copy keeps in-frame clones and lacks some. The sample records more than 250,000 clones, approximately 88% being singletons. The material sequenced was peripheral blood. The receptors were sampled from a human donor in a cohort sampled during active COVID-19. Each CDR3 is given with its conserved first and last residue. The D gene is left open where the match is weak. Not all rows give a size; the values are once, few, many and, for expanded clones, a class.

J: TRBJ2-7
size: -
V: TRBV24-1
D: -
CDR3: CATSEPGVYEQYF
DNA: TGTGCCACCAGTGAGCCAGGGGTCTACGAGCAGTACTTC

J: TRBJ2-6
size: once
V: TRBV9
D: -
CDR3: CASSISSGANVLTF
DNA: TGTGCCAGCAGCATTAGCTCTGGGGCCAACGTCCTGACTTTC

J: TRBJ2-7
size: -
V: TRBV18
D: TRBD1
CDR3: CASSPSQGVPYEQYF
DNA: TGTGCCAGCTCACCCAGTCAGGGGGTCCCCTACGAGCAGTACTTC

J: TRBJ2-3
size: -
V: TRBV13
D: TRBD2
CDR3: CASSPDIGRGPDTQYF
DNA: TGTGCCAGCAGCCCCGATATCGGGAGGGGACCAGATACGCAGTATTTT

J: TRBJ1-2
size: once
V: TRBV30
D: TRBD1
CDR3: CAWRPGTDYGYTF
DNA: TGTGCCTGGCGCCCCGGGACAGACTATGGCTACACCTTC

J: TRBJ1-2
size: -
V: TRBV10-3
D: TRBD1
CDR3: CAISEGGTGPPYGYTF
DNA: TGTGCCATCAGTGAGGGGGGGACAGGTCCTCCTTATGGCTACACCTTC

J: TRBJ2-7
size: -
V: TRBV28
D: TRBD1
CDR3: CASKTGVEYEQYF
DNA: TGTGCGAGTAAGACAGGGGTAGAGTACGAGCAGTACTTC

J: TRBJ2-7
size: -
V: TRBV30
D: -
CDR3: CACSSRGNYEQYF
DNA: TGTGCCTGTTCCTCCCGAGGGAACTACGAGCAGTACTTC

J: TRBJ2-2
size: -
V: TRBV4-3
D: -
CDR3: CASSQSLTVAGELFF
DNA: TGCGCCAGCAGCCAATCATTGACAGTTGCCGGGGAGCTGTTTTTT

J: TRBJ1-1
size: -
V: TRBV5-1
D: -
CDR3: CASSLGTRVNTEAFF
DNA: TGCGCCAGCAGCTTGGGTACCAGGGTGAACACTGAAGCTTTCTTT

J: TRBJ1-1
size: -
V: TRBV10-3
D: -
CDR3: CAISELRQNRIGEAFF
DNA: TGTGCCATCAGTGAGTTACGACAGAATAGAATTGGGGAAGCTTTCTTT

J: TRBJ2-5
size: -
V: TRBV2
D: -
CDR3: CASSPGGVLVETQYF
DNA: TGTGCCAGCAGCCCCGGGGGAGTCTTGGTGGAGACCCAGTACTTC

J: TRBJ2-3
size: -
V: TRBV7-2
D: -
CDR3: CASSDPTESQYF
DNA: TGTGCCAGCAGCGACCCCACAGAGTCGCAGTATTTT

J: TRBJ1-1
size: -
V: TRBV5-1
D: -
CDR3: CASSPTGIQNTEAFF
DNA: TGCGCCAGCAGTCCCACAGGGATACAGAACACTGAAGCTTTCTTT

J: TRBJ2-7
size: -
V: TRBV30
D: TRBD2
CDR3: CAWSPGRGYEQYF
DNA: TGTGCCTGGAGTCCCGGGCGGGGGTACGAGCAGTACTTC

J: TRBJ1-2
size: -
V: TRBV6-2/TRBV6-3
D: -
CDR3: CASSYSEDFGYTF
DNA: TGTGCCAGCAGTTATTCGGAAGACTTTGGCTACACCTTC

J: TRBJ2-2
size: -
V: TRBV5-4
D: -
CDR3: CASSRDGTHTGELFF
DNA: TGTGCCAGCAGCCGTGACGGGACACACACCGGGGAGCTGTTTTTT

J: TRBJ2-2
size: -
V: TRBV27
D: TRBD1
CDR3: CASKQGAPGTGELFF
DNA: TGTGCCAGCAAACAGGGGGCGCCGGGCACCGGGGAGCTGTTTTTT

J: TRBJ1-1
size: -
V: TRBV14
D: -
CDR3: CASSHTPAGTEAFF
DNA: TGTGCCAGCAGCCATACCCCGGCGGGCACTGAAGCTTTCTTT

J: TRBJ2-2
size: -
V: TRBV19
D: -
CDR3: CASSMKATNTGELFF
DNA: TGTGCCAGTAGTATGAAAGCAACGAACACCGGGGAGCTGTTTTTT

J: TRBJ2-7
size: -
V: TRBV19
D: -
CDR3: CASSMRLKDEQYF
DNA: TGTGCCAGTAGTATGAGACTGAAAGACGAGCAGTACTTC

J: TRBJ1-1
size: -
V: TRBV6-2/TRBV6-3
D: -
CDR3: CASSRGNTEAFF
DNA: TGTGCCAGCAGCCGAGGGAACACTGAAGCTTTCTTT

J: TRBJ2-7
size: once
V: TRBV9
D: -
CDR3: CASSGGGDYDYEQYF
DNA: TGTGCCAGCAGTGGAGGGGGGGACTACGACTACGAGCAGTACTTC

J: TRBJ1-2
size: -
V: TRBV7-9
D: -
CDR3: CASSPTTGGGYTF
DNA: TGTGCCAGCAGCCCGACGACAGGCGGCGGCTACACCTTC

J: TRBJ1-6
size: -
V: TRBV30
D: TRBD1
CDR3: CAWEGQGAFSPLHF
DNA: TGTGCCTGGGAAGGACAGGGGGCGTTTTCACCCCTCCACTTT

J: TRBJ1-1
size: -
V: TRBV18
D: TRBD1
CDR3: CASSPLGQGGSLEAFF
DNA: TGTGCCAGCTCACCCTTGGGACAGGGTGGTTCCCTTGAAGCTTTCTTT

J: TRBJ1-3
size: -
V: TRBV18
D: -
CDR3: CASSPSDSISGNTIYF
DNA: TGTGCCAGCTCACCGTCGGACAGTATATCTGGAAACACCATATATTTT

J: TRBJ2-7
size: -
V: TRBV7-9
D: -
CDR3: CASRPGHLYEQYF
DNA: TGTGCCAGCAGACCTGGACATCTCTACGAGCAGTACTTC

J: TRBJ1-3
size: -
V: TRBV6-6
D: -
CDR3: CASSHTKGQNTIYF
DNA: TGTGCCAGCAGTCACACGAAGGGACAAAACACCATATATTTT

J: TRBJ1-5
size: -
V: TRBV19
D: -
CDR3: CASSMDRRNQPQHF
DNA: TGTGCCAGTAGTATGGACAGAAGGAACCAGCCCCAGCATTTT

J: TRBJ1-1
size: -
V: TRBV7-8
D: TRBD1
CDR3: CASSFGQGIFTEAFF
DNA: TGTGCCAGCAGCTTTGGACAGGGTATATTCACTGAAGCTTTCTTT

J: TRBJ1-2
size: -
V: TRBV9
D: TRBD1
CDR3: CASSQRSGTGANYGYTF
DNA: TGTGCCAGCAGCCAACGTTCCGGGACAGGGGCTAACTATGGCTACACCTTC

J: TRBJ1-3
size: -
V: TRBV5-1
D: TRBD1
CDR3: CASSLTPGQGGNTIYF
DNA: TGCGCCAGCAGCTTAACCCCGGGACAGGGTGGAAACACCATATATTTT

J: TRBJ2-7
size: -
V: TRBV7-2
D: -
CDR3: CASSLGGPYEQYF
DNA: TGTGCCAGCAGCTTAGGAGGGCCCTACGAGCAGTACTTC

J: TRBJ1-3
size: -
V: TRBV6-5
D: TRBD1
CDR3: CASSSLGGAPGNTIYF
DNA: TGTGCCAGCAGTTCCTTAGGGGGCGCCCCCGGAAACACCATATATTTT

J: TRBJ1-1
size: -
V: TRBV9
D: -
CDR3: CASSVAGGDTEAFF
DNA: TGTGCCAGCAGCGTAGCGGGGGGGGACACTGAAGCTTTCTTT

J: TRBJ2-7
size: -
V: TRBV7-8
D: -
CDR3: CASSSHRYQGTQRSYEQYF
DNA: TGTGCCAGCAGCTCACATAGATACCAGGGCACGCAGAGATCATACGAGCAGTACTTC

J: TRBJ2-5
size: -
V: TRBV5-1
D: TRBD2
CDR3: CASSLLPSGEETQYF
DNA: TGCGCCAGCAGCTTGTTACCTAGCGGGGAAGAGACCCAGTACTTC

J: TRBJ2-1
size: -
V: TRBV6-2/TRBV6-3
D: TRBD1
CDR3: CASSQDRVDNEQFF
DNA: TGTGCCAGCAGTCAAGACAGGGTGGACAATGAGCAGTTCTTC

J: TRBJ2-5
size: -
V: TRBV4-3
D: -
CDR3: CASSQEGPRGKAETQYF
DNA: TGCGCCAGCAGCCAAGAGGGCCCTAGGGGGAAAGCGGAGACCCAGTACTTC

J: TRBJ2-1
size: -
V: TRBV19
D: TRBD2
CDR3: CASASGRGSYNEQFF
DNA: TGTGCCAGTGCGAGCGGGAGAGGCTCCTACAATGAGCAGTTCTTC

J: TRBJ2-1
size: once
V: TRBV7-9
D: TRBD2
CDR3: CASCPELAGPYNEQFF
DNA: TGTGCCAGCTGCCCTGAGCTAGCGGGGCCCTACAATGAGCAGTTCTTC

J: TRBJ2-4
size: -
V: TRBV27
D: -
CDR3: CASARVAAKNIQYF
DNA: TGTGCCAGCGCCAGGGTGGCGGCCAAAAACATTCAGTACTTC

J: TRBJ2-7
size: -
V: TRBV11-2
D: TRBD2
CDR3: CASTLWGASGLRYEQYF
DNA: TGTGCCAGCACCCTATGGGGAGCTAGCGGGTTGAGGTACGAGCAGTACTTC

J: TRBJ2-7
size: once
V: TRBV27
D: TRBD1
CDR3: CASSTRTVQGSHEQYF
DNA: TGTGCCAGCAGTACCCGTACCGTACAGGGGAGCCACGAGCAGTACTTC

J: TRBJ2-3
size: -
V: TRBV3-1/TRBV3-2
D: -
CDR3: CASSSRLTDTQYF
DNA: TGTGCCAGCAGCTCTAGATTGACAGATACGCAGTATTTT